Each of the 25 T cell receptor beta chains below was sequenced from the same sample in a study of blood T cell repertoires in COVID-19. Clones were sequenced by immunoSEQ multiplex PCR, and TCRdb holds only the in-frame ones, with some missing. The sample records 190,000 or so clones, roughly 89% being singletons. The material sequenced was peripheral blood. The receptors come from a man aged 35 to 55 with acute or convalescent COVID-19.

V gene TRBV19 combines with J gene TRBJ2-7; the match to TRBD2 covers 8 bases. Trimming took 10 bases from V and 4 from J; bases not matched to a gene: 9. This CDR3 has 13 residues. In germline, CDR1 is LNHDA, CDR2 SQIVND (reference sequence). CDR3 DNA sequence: TGTGCCACCTCCGGGGGGGCCTTTTACGAGCAGTACTTC. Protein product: CATSGGAFYEQYF.

The CDR3 DNA reads as TGCGCCAGCAGCTTGGGTGGTAGCGGGGTCCACAATGAGCAGTTCTTC. Amino acids: CASSLGGSGVHNEQFF. The chain has TRBV5-1 and TRBJ2-1, with 8 bases aligning to TRBD2. This CDR3 region has 16 residues. Unmatched junction bases numbered 7, after V lost 0 bases and J lost 5 bases. Looked up from germline, CDR1 is SGHRS and CDR2 is YFSETQ.

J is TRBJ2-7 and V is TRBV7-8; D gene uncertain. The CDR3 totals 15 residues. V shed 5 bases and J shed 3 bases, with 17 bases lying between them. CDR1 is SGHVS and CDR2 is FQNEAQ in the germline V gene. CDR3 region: CASSLQPQVYYEQYF. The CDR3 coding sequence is TGTGCCAGCAGCCTTCAACCGCAGGTATACTACGAGCAGTACTTC.

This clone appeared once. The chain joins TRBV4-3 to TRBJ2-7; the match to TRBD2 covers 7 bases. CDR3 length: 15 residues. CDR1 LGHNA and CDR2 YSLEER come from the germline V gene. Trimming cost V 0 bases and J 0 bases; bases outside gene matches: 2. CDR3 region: CASSQDWTSSYEQYF. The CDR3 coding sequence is TGCGCCAGCAGCCAAGATTGGACTAGCTCCTACGAGCAGTACTTC.

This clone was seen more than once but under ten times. The CDR3: CASSLGGARGWQYF. The CDR3 bases are TGTGCCAGCAGCTTAGGTGGGGCGCGGGGCTGGCAGTACTTC. V is TRBV7-2 and J is TRBJ2-7; TRBD2 might be the D (6 bases). The CDR3 is made up of 14 amino acids. Deletions cut 1 base from V and 9 bases from J, with 16 bases between. Germline V gene lookup returns CDR1 SGHTA and CDR2 FQGNSA.

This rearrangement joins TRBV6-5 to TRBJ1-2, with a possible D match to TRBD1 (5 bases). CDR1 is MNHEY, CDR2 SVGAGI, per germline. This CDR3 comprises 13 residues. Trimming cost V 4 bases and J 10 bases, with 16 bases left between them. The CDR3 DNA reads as TGTGCCAGCAGTTTTGGGCAGGGAACCTTCTACACCTTC. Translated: CASSFGQGTFYTF.

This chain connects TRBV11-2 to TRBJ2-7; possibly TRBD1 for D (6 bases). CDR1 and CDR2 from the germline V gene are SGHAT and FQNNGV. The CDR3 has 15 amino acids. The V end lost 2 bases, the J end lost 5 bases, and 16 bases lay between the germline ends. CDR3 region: CASSLLGHPVDEQYF. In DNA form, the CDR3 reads TGTGCCAGCAGCTTATTGGGACACCCAGTGGACGAGCAGTACTTC.

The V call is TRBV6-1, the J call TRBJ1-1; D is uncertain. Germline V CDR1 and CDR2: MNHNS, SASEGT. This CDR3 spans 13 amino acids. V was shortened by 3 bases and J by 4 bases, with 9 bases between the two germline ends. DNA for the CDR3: TGTGCCAGCAGTGACGGGGTAGGCACTGAAGCTTTCTTT. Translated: CASSDGVGTEAFF.

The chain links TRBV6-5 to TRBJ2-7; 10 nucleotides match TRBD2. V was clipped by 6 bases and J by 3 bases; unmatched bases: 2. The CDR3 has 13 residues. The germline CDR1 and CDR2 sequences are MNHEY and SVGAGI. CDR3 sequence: CASRLAGDYEQYF. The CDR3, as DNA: TGTGCCAGCAGGCTAGCGGGGGACTACGAGCAGTACTTC.

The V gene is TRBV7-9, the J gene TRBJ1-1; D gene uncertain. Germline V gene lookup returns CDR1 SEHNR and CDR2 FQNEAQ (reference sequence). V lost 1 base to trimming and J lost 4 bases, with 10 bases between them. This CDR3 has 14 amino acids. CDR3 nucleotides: TGTGCCAGCAGCTTAGACGGGAGCGGCACTGAAGCTTTCTTT. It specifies CASSLDGSGTEAFF. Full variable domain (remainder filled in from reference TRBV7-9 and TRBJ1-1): DTGVSQNPRHKITKRGQNVTFRCDPISEHNRLYWYRQTLGQGPEFLTYFQNEAQLEKSRLLSDRFSAERPKGSFSTLEIQRTEQGDSAMYLCASSLDGSGTEAFFGQGTRLTVV.

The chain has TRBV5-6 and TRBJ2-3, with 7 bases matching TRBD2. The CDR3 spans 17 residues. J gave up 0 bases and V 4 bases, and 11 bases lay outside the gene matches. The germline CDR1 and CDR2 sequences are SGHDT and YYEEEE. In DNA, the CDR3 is TGTGCCAGCAGCGAATTCGTACAGCGGGGCAGCACAGATACGCAGTATTTT. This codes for CASSEFVQRGSTDTQYF.

The CDR3 here is CASSPLRVGNSPLHF. CDR3 DNA: TGTGCCAGCAGTCCCCTCAGGGTCGGTAATTCACCCCTCCACTTT. The chain uses TRBV6-2 or TRBV6-3 and TRBJ1-6; D is possibly TRBD1 (5 bases). Germline CDR1 reads MNHEY; CDR2 reads SVGEGT. The CDR3 is made up of 15 amino acids. The V end lost 5 bases, the J end lost 6 bases, and 14 bases lay between the germline ends.

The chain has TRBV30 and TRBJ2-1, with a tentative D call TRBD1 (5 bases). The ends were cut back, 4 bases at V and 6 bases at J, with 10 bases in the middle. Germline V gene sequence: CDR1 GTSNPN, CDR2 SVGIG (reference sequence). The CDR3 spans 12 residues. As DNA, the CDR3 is TGTGCCTGGACTAGGGGTTTCAATGAGCAGTTCTTC. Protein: CAWTRGFNEQFF. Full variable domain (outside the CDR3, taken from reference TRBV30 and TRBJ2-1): SQTIHQWPATLVQPVGSPLSLECTVEGTSNPNLYWYRQAAGRGLQLLFYSVGIGQISSEVPQNLSASRPQDRQFILSSKKLLLSDSGFYLCAWTRGFNEQFFGPGTRLTVL.

The CDR3 loop is CASSEQRQNSPLHF. The CDR3 region has the DNA TGTGCCAGCAGTGAGCAGAGGCAAAATTCACCCCTCCACTTT. V is TRBV6-4 and J is TRBJ1-6, with D uncertain. The CDR3 covers 14 residues. Trimming left V 3 bases short and J 7 bases short, with 10 bases between. Germline V gives CDR1 MRHNA, CDR2 SNTAGT.

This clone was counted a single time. For the CDR3, the DNA is TGTGCCAGCTCACCGGTCCAGGGGGCAGATCAGCCCCAGCATTTT. Translating it yields CASSPVQGADQPQHF. The rearrangement uses TRBV18 and TRBJ1-5; TRBD1 aligns across 8 bases. V lost 3 bases to trimming and J lost 5 bases; unmatched junction nucleotides: 6. The CDR3 runs to 15 residues. The germline CDR1 and CDR2 sequences are KGHSH and LQKENI.

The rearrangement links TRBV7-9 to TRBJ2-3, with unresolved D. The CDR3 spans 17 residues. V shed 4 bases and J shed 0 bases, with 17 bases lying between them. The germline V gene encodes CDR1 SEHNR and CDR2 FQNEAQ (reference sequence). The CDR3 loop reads CASSSLLGARSTDTQYF. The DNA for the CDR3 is TGTGCCAGCAGCTCCCTCCTTGGAGCGCGAAGCACAGATACGCAGTATTTT. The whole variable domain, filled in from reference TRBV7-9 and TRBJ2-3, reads DTGVSQNPRHKITKRGQNVTFRCDPISEHNRLYWYRQTLGQGPEFLTYFQNEAQLEKSRLLSDRFSAERPKGSFSTLEIQRTEQGDSAMYLCASSSLLGARSTDTQYFGPGTRLTVL.

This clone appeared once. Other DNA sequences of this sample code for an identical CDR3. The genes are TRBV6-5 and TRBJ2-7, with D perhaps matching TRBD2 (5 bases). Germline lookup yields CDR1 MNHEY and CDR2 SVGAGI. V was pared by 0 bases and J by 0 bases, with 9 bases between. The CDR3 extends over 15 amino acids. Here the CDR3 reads CASSYSRDSSYEQYF. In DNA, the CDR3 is TGTGCCAGCAGTTACTCCCGGGATTCCTCCTACGAGCAGTACTTC.

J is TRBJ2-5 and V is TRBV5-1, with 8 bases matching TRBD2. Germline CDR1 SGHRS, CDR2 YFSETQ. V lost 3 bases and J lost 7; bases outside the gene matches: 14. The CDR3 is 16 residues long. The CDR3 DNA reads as TGCGCCAGCAGCTCCTCCAGCGGGGGCCACGAAGGGACCCAGTACTTC. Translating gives CASSSSSGGHEGTQYF.

The CDR3 DNA follows: TGTGCCAGCAGCAAAACCGCGCGGAGGGGCAATCAGCCCCAGCATTTT. Translation gives CASSKTARRGNQPQHF. The chain uses TRBV7-8 and TRBJ1-5, with unresolved D. The V end was cut by 5 bases, the J end by 2 bases, with 16 bases between. CDR1 is SGHVS, CDR2 FQNEAQ, per germline. This CDR3 has 16 residues.

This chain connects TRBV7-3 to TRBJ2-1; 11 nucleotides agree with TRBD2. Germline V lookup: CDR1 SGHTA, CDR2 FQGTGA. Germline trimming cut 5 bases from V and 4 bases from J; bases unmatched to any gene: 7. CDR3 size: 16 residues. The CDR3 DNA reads TGTGCCAGCAGCCCGGCCGGGACTAGCGGTTACAATGAGCAGTTCTTC. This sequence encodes CASSPAGTSGYNEQFF.

CDR3 nucleotide sequence: TGCGCCAGCAGTGAAGGGGCCTTTGGTTCGGCACCCCTCCACTTT. Amino acid sequence: CASSEGAFGSAPLHF. V usage is TRBV10-1 and J usage is TRBJ1-6; D is possibly TRBD1 (5 bases). CDR1 WNHNN and CDR2 SYGVQD come from the germline V gene (reference sequence). This CDR3 is built from 15 residues. V lost 3 bases and J lost 11, with 17 bases in between.

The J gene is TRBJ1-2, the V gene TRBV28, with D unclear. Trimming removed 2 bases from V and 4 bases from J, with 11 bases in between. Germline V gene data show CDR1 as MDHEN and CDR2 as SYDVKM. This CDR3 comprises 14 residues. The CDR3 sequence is CASSLIATSYGYTF. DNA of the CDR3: TGTGCCAGCAGTTTAATCGCGACTTCCTATGGCTACACCTTC.

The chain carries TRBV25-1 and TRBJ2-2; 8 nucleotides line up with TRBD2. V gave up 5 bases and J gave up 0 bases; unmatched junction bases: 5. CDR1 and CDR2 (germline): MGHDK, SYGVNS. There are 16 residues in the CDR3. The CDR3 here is CASSSGGPTNTGELFF. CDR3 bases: TGTGCCAGCAGTAGCGGGGGCCCTACGAACACCGGGGAGCTGTTTTTT.

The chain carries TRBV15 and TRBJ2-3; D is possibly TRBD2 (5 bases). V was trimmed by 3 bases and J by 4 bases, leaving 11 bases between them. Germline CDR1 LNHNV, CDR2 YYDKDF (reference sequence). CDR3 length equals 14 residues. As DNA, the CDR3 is TGTGCCACCAGCAGGGCTAGCAATTCAGATACGCAGTATTTT. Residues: CATSRASNSDTQYF. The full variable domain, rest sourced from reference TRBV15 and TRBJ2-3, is DAMVIQNPRYQVTQFGKPVTLSCSQTLNHNVMYWYQQKSSQAPKLLFHYYDKDFNNEADTPDNFQSRRPNTSFCFLDIRSPGLGDTAMYLCATSRASNSDTQYFGPGTRLTVL.

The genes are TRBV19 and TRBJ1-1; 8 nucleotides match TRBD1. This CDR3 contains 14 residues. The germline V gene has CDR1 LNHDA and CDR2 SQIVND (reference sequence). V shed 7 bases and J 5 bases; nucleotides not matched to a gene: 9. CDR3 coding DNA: TGTGCCAGTAAAGGCAGGACAGGGCTTACTGAAGCTTTCTTT. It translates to CASKGRTGLTEAFF.